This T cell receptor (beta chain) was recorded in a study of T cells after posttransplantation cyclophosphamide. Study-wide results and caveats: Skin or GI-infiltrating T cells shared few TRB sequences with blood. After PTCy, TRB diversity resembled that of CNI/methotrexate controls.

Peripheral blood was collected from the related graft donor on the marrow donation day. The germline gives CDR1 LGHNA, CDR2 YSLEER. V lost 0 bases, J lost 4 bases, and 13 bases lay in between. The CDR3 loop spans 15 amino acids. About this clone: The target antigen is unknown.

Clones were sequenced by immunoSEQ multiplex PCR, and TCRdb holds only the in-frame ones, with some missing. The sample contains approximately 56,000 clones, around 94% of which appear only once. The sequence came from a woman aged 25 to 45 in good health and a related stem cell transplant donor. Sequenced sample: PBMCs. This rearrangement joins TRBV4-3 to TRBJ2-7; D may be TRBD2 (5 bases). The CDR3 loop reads CASSQDMGASYEQYF. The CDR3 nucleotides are TGCGCCAGCAGCCAAGATATGGGAGCTTCGTACGAGCAGTACTTC.